This T cell receptor (beta chain) was sequenced during a study of technical replicates of blood from a handful of donors. Libraries were prepared by immunoSEQ multiplex PCR; TCRdb keeps only in-frame clonotypes and omits some of them. The data contain about 60,000 clones, 75% to 90% of them seen just once; the ten biggest clones take up roughly 4.6%. V was pared by 0 bases and J by 6 bases, with 7 bases of the junction left unmatched. Germline V gene sequence: CDR1 SGDLS, CDR2 YYNGEE. There are 15 residues in the CDR3. The sequenced sample was PBMCs. The chain joins TRBV9 to TRBJ1-1, with TRBD1 matching over 8 bases. The sequence was collected from a human donor in good health. Some clones in this sample may be carry-over from other donors' samples. Here the CDR3 reads CASSVGDRGSAEAFF. The CDR3 DNA is TGTGCCAGCAGCGTAGGAGACAGGGGTTCGGCTGAAGCTTTCTTT. The full variable domain, its missing parts supplied by reference TRBV9 and TRBJ1-1, is DSGVTQTPKHLITATGQRVTLRCSPRSGDLSVYWYQQSLDQGLQFLIQYYNGEERAKGNILERFSAQQFPDLHSELNLSSLELGDSALYFCASSVGDRGSAEAFFGQGTRLTVV.